These 18 T cell receptor beta chains were sequenced from one sample in a study of control samples from healthy donors and cancer patients. TCRdb keeps only in-frame clones here, not all; method: immunoSEQ multiplex PCR. The sample has tens of thousands of clones; roughly 83% are singletons. The sequenced sample consisted of PBMCs. The origin of the receptors is a man in his 70s with lung cancer.

CDR3 bases: TGCGCCAGCAGCACCATCACAGGAAGGAACACTGAAGCTTTCTTT. Its translation: CASSTITGRNTEAFF. J is TRBJ1-1 and V is TRBV5-1; maybe TRBD1 (5 bases). This CDR3 has 15 amino acids. The germline CDR1 and CDR2 sequences are SGHRS and YFSETQ. V lost 4 bases and J 1 base, leaving 14 bases between the germline ends. Together with reference TRBV5-1 and TRBJ1-1, the CDR3 gives the full variable domain: KAGVTQTPRYLIKTRGQQVTLSCSPISGHRSVSWYQQTPGQGLQFLFEYFSETQRNKGNFPGRFSGRQFSNSRSEMNVSTLELGDSALYLCASSTITGRNTEAFFGQGTRLTVV.

This chain joins TRBV5-5 and TRBJ2-6, with 8 bases identical to TRBD1. The ends lost 2 bases at V and 1 base at J; junction bases unmatched: 5. The CDR3 contains 17 residues. Germline V CDR1 and CDR2: SGHKS, YYEKEE (reference sequence). The CDR3 reads CASSLQTGASGANVLTF. DNA for the CDR3: TGTGCCAGCAGCTTACAGACAGGGGCATCTGGGGCCAACGTCCTGACTTTC.

This chain links TRBV6-4 with TRBJ1-2, with TRBD1 identical over 7 bases. Per the germline V gene, CDR1 is MRHNA and CDR2 is SNTAGT. With V trimmed by 6 bases and J by 4 bases, 14 bases remained unmatched. The CDR3 sequence is 16 residues long. This chain's CDR3 is CASRGLTGFRVYGYTF. The CDR3 coding sequence is TGTGCCAGCAGGGGCTTGACAGGGTTTAGGGTCTATGGCTACACCTTC.

The gene calls are TRBV6-1 and TRBJ1-2; TRBD1 matches at 8 bases. Per germline, CDR1 MNHNS and CDR2 SASEGT. Germline trimming cut 3 bases from V and 2 bases from J; bases unmatched to any gene: 8. CDR3 size: 16 residues. This CDR3 is CASSDPRGQRNYGYTF. For the CDR3, the DNA is TGTGCCAGCAGTGACCCCAGGGGGCAAAGAAACTATGGCTACACCTTC.

The chain recombines TRBV6-5 with TRBJ2-3; TRBD2 is a possible D gene (6 bases). Per germline, CDR1 MNHEY and CDR2 SVGAGI. The CDR3 covers 13 residues. V was shortened by 6 bases and J by 8 bases, with 15 bases between the two germline ends. The CDR3 coding sequence is TGTGCCAGCAGCCCCCCGGGAGAAATTACGCAGTATTTT. It is translated as CASSPPGEITQYF.

The chain combines TRBV19 with TRBJ1-1; TRBD1 might be the D (5 bases). Trimming took off 0 bases at V and 2 bases at J, with 13 bases between the two ends. From germline, CDR1 is LNHDA and CDR2 SQIVND (reference sequence). The CDR3 extends over 16 amino acids. As DNA, the CDR3 is TGTGCCAGTAGTATAGACCAGACGGGGGACAACACTGAAGCTTTCTTT. As protein: CASSIDQTGDNTEAFF.

The chain carries TRBV5-1 and TRBJ2-3; perhaps D is TRBD1 or TRBD2 (5 bases each). Germline V CDR1 and CDR2: SGHRS, YFSETQ. V was trimmed by 6 bases and J by 2 bases, leaving 13 bases between them. This CDR3 has 14 amino acids. The CDR3 spells CASTRGAVTDTQYF. In DNA, the CDR3 is TGCGCCAGCACTAGAGGGGCGGTCACAGATACGCAGTATTTT.

This chain joins TRBV6-5 and TRBJ2-2, with a weak D call TRBD1 (6 bases). The germline V and J ends were trimmed by 6 bases and 5 bases, with 7 bases remaining between them. Germline CDR1 and CDR2: MNHEY and SVGAGI. The CDR3 is 12 amino acids. The CDR3 here is CASRQGTGELFF. The CDR3 coding sequence is TGTGCCAGCAGACAGGGAACCGGGGAGCTGTTTTTT.

The rearrangement uses TRBV7-9 and TRBJ2-7; D is undetermined. V was trimmed by 5 bases and J by 4 bases, leaving 6 bases between them. CDR1 is SEHNR, CDR2 FQNEAQ, per germline (reference sequence). The CDR3 is made up of 11 amino acids. CDR3 bases: TGTGCCAGCAGCACCCATTACGAGCAGTACTTC. The encoded protein is CASSTHYEQYF.

This clone occurred a few times. The chain recombines TRBV5-1 with TRBJ2-3, with D possibly being TRBD1 (5 bases). CDR1 is SGHRS and CDR2 is YFSETQ in the germline V gene. The length of the CDR3 is 14 residues. Trimming took 7 bases from V and 2 from J, leaving 14 bases between them. The CDR3, as DNA: TGCGCCAGCCGCCTCGCAGGGTCCACAGATACGCAGTATTTT. Protein product: CASRLAGSTDTQYF.

This clone was found a few times. The chain is built from TRBV5-6 and TRBJ1-4; 11 nucleotides align to TRBD1. The germline gives CDR1 SGHDT, CDR2 YYEEEE. J lost 7 bases, V lost 4 bases, and 6 bases had no gene match. CDR3 length: 15 residues. For the CDR3, the DNA is TGTGCCAGCAGCAGAGGACAGGGGGCTTTTGAAAAACTGTTTTTT. Encoded protein: CASSRGQGAFEKLFF.

The J gene is TRBJ2-5, the V gene TRBV7-6; no clear D. V lost 5 bases to trimming and J lost 5 bases, with 12 bases between them. This CDR3 is built from 13 residues. CDR1 and CDR2 from the germline V gene are SGHVS and FNYEAQ. The CDR3 DNA reads TGTGCCAGCAGCCCTGGACCTCAGGAGACCCAGTACTTC. It translates to CASSPGPQETQYF.

The genes are TRBV14 and TRBJ2-3, with 8 positions matching TRBD2. J lost 4 bases, V lost 4 bases, and 10 bases had no gene match. This CDR3 contains 16 residues. Germline V gene data show CDR1 as SGHDN and CDR2 as FVKESK. CDR3 coding DNA: TGTGCCAGCAGCCGAGCCTACGGGGGGGCCTCAGATACGCAGTATTTT. It specifies CASSRAYGGASDTQYF.

The genes are TRBV2 and TRBJ1-5; D remains ambiguous. This CDR3 is built from 12 residues. The germline CDR1 and CDR2 sequences are SNHLY and FYNNEI. V was pared by 3 bases and J by 1 base, with 1 base between. CDR3 DNA: TGTGCCAGCAGTGAGAGCAATCAGCCCCAGCATTTT. Its translation is CASSESNQPQHF.

J is TRBJ2-5 and V is TRBV10-2, with 10 bases that match TRBD1. Germline lookup yields CDR1 WSHSY and CDR2 SAAADI. J gave up 5 bases and V 8 bases, and 2 bases lay outside the gene matches. The CDR3 totals 12 residues. The CDR3 DNA reads as TGCGCCAGCGGGACAGGGGAGGAGACCCAGTACTTC. This translates into CASGTGEETQYF.

The chain has TRBV4-1 and TRBJ1-5; 9 nucleotides match TRBD1. The CDR3 spans 18 residues. The V gene's germline CDR1 is MGHRA and CDR2 YSYEKL. After removal of 3 bases from V and 3 bases from J, the junction contained 12 bases not matched to a gene. The chain's CDR3 is CASSHLRRQGGANQPQHF. For the CDR3, the DNA is TGCGCCAGCAGCCACCTCCGCCGACAGGGGGGAGCCAATCAGCCCCAGCATTTT.

The V and J genes are TRBV5-1 and TRBJ1-2; D gene uncertain. The V end lost 3 bases, the J end lost 3 bases, and 9 bases lay between the germline ends. The germline V gene has CDR1 SGHRS and CDR2 YFSETQ. The CDR3 has 13 residues. The CDR3 region has the DNA TGCGCCAGCAGCTCCGACGGAGACTATGGCTACACCTTC. It codes for CASSSDGDYGYTF.

The chain recombines TRBV7-2 with TRBJ1-5, with 7 positions matching TRBD1. This CDR3 has 16 amino acids. Germline V CDR1 and CDR2: SGHTA, FQGNSA. Unmatched junction bases numbered 11, after V lost 5 bases and J lost 4 bases. CDR3: CASSRGGGGHNQPQHF. CDR3 nucleotides: TGTGCCAGCAGCCGCGGGGGAGGGGGCCATAATCAGCCCCAGCATTTT.